The 7 T cell receptor beta chains listed next were all sequenced from one sample in a study of blood T cell repertoires in COVID-19. Produced via immunoSEQ multiplex PCR; TCRdb's table is partial and in-frame only. This sample yields 140,000 to 150,000 clones, of which more than 75% are seen a single time; around 10% belongs to the top ten. Source material: PBMCs or T cells enriched from blood (not recorded which). The origin of the receptors is a man in his sixties who had recovered from COVID-19.

The V call is TRBV11-2, the J call TRBJ2-2; D gene uncertain. Germline lookup yields CDR1 SGHAT and CDR2 FQNNGV. V gave up 3 bases and J gave up 10 bases, with 6 bases separating them. The CDR3 length is 11 residues. The DNA for the CDR3 is TGTGCCAGCAGCTTCGACTTGGAGCTGTTTTTT. Protein sequence: CASSFDLELFF. The full variable domain, its missing parts supplied by reference TRBV11-2 and TRBJ2-2, is EAGVAQSPRYKIIEKRQSVAFWCNPISGHATLYWYQQILGQGPKLLIQFQNNGVVDDSQLPKDRFSAERLKGVDSTLKIQPAKLEDSAVYLCASSFDLELFFGEGSRLTVL.

The chain is built from TRBV19 and TRBJ2-7; D perhaps matches TRBD1 (6 bases). This CDR3 has 14 residues. Between the trimmed V and J ends, which lost 7 bases and 0 bases, there was a span of 13 bases. From germline, CDR1 is LNHDA and CDR2 SQIVND (reference sequence). CDR3 loop: CASKWGPSSYEQYF. For the CDR3, the DNA is TGTGCCAGTAAGTGGGGGCCAAGCTCCTACGAGCAGTACTTC. The full variable domain, rest sourced from reference TRBV19 and TRBJ2-7, is DGGITQSPKYLFRKEGQNVTLSCEQNLNHDAMYWYRQDPGQGLRLIYYSQIVNDFQKGDIAEGYSVSREKKESFPLTVTSAQKNPTAFYLCASKWGPSSYEQYFGPGTRLTVT.

This clone was counted between two and nine times. V gene TRBV7-9 combines with J gene TRBJ1-1; 7 bases line up with TRBD1. The ends lost 5 bases at V and 7 bases at J; junction bases unmatched: 10. The CDR3 runs 14 residues. Germline V lookup: CDR1 SEHNR, CDR2 FQNEAQ (reference sequence). The CDR3 nucleotides are TGTGCCAGCAGCCGCGGGAGGGGGCCCGGTGAAGCTTTCTTT. Protein sequence: CASSRGRGPGEAFF.

The chain combines TRBV9 with TRBJ1-2; D is uncertain. The CDR3 loop spans 12 amino acids. Germline lookup yields CDR1 SGDLS and CDR2 YYNGEE. The V end was cut by 5 bases, the J end by 4 bases, with 9 bases between. CDR3 nucleotides: TGTGCCAGCAGTGCAGTTGTCTATGGCTACACCTTC. This encodes CASSAVVYGYTF.

V usage is TRBV6-1 and J usage is TRBJ2-7, with D tentatively TRBD1 (5 bases). Germline-derived CDR1 and CDR2 are MNHNS and SASEGT. The CDR3 is 13 residues long. Trimming pared 0 bases from V and 5 bases from J, leaving 8 bases between. Here the CDR3 reads CASSEAGRNEQYF. The DNA of the CDR3 is TGTGCCAGCAGTGAAGCGGGGCGTAACGAGCAGTACTTC.

The V gene is TRBV5-1, the J gene TRBJ2-7; TRBD2 is a possible D gene (5 bases). This CDR3 has 16 residues. V gave up 4 bases and J gave up 2 bases, with 19 bases separating them. The germline CDR1 and CDR2 sequences are SGHRS and YFSETQ. CDR3 protein: CASSPKAAPRAYEQYF. The DNA of the CDR3 is TGCGCCAGCAGCCCTAAAGCGGCACCCCGCGCCTACGAGCAGTACTTC.

The rearrangement links TRBV5-6 to TRBJ2-2, with TRBD2 matching over 10 bases. The CDR3 covers 15 residues. Trimming at V came to 5 bases and at J to 4 bases, leaving 5 bases not matched to a gene. In germline, CDR1 is SGHDT, CDR2 YYEEEE. Here the CDR3 reads CASSSGTSVTGELFF. DNA of the CDR3: TGTGCCAGCAGTTCCGGGACTAGCGTCACCGGGGAGCTGTTTTTT.